The 12 T cell receptor beta chains below come from one sample, sequenced in a study of PD-1 blockade in mismatch repair-deficient tumors. The protocol was immunoSEQ multiplex PCR, while the TCRdb copy is restricted to in-frame clones and leaves out a portion. The data hold about 16,000 clones, with roughly 80% observed a single time. This specimen was PBMCs, taken before pembrolizumab treatment. These receptors originate from an adult with mismatch repair-deficient cancer.

J is TRBJ1-2 and V is TRBV7-9, with 8 bases lining up with TRBD1. V gave up 5 bases and J gave up 2 bases; unmatched junction bases: 7. This CDR3 comprises 15 residues. Germline V lookup: CDR1 SEHNR, CDR2 FQNEAQ (reference sequence). The CDR3 sequence is CASSPQGAGNYGYTF. The CDR3 nucleotides read TGTGCCAGCAGCCCCCAGGGGGCAGGGAACTATGGCTACACCTTC.

The chain combines TRBV28 with TRBJ2-1, with a weak D call TRBD1 (6 bases). The CDR3 has 17 amino acids. Per germline, CDR1 MDHEN and CDR2 SYDVKM. V was pared by 4 bases and J by 6 bases, with 22 bases between. DNA of the CDR3: TGTGCCAGCAGTTCCCCACAGGGCCGAGAAAGGGGCAATGAGCAGTTCTTC. Amino acids: CASSSPQGRERGNEQFF.

This clone was seen just once. The genes are TRBV7-8 and TRBJ2-7; D is uncertain. The CDR3 is made up of 16 amino acids. V was clipped by 5 bases and J by 2 bases, with 19 bases between them. The germline V gene has CDR1 SGHVS and CDR2 FQNEAQ. The chain's CDR3 is CASSRAEGSYAYEQYF. Here the CDR3 DNA reads TGTGCCAGCAGCCGGGCCGAAGGCAGCTATGCCTACGAGCAGTACTTC.

This chain uses TRBV27 with TRBJ2-7, with TRBD2 matching over 9 bases. V lost 0 bases to trimming and J lost 4 bases; unmatched junction nucleotides: 1. The germline gives CDR1 MNHEY, CDR2 SMNVEV (reference sequence). The CDR3 length is 14 residues. CDR3 bases: TGTGCCAGCAGTTTATCGGGACTAGCTTACGAGCAGTACTTC. This encodes CASSLSGLAYEQYF.

The chain combines TRBV5-1 with TRBJ2-5; 8 nucleotides agree with TRBD2. From germline, CDR1 is SGHRS and CDR2 YFSETQ. The CDR3 is made up of 13 amino acids. V trimming: 4 bases; J trimming: 4 bases; junction bases outside the gene matches: 3. The CDR3 DNA sequence: TGCGCCAGCAGCCGGGGACTAGGAGAGACCCAGTACTTC. This sequence encodes CASSRGLGETQYF.

This clone was picked up a small number of times. This chain connects TRBV28 to TRBJ1-5, with a possible D match to TRBD1 (6 bases). V was trimmed by 4 bases and J by 4 bases, leaving 14 bases between them. Germline V lookup: CDR1 MDHEN, CDR2 SYDVKM. The CDR3 is 15 residues long. CDR3 coding DNA: TGTGCCAGCAGTTCACCGAGCAGGGGAAATCAGCCCCAGCATTTT. Its translation is CASSSPSRGNQPQHF.

This chain joins TRBV28 and TRBJ2-4; possible D gene TRBD1, 6 bases. There are 17 residues in the CDR3. The germline V and J ends were trimmed by 3 bases and 8 bases, with 23 bases remaining between them. CDR1 is MDHEN, CDR2 SYDVKM, per germline. This CDR3 reads CASSFLGVAGEGDIQYF. CDR3 bases: TGTGCCAGCAGTTTCCTAGGGGTGGCGGGCGAGGGGGACATTCAGTACTTC.

V is TRBV30 and J is TRBJ1-4; TRBD1 agrees at 8 bases. The V gene end was trimmed by 5 bases and the J gene end by 8 bases; junction bases not matched to a gene: 10. This CDR3 region has 14 residues. CDR1 and CDR2 from the germline V gene are GTSNPN and SVGIG (reference sequence). DNA of the CDR3: TGTGCCTGGGGACTGACAGGGGTTGGCGAAAAACTGTTTTTT. This sequence encodes CAWGLTGVGEKLFF.

The V and J genes are TRBV30 and TRBJ1-2; 8 bases match TRBD1. V trimming: 1 base; J trimming: 2 bases; junction bases outside the gene matches: 3. CDR3 length equals 14 residues. Germline loops: CDR1 GTSNPN, CDR2 SVGIG (reference sequence). The CDR3 bases are TGTGCCTGGAGTGCAGGGGGCTTGAACTATGGCTACACCTTC. Translated: CAWSAGGLNYGYTF.

V usage is TRBV4-1 and J usage is TRBJ2-7, with D maybe TRBD2 (6 bases). There are 18 residues in the CDR3. Deletions cut 0 bases from V and 5 bases from J, with 23 bases between. Looked up from germline, CDR1 is MGHRA and CDR2 is YSYEKL. The CDR3 is CASSQDSFYSGSFNEQYF. The CDR3 DNA is TGCGCCAGCAGCCAAGATTCATTTTATTCCGGGAGTTTTAACGAGCAGTACTTC.

J is TRBJ2-3 and V is TRBV5-6; TRBD1 is a possible D gene (6 bases). Germline CDR1 and CDR2: SGHDT and YYEEEE. Trimming removed 1 base at V and 3 bases at J, with 12 bases between. The length of the CDR3 is 15 residues. CDR3 loop: CASSLSRGRTDTQYF. CDR3 DNA sequence: TGTGCCAGCAGCTTGTCCAGGGGAAGAACAGATACGCAGTATTTT.

V is TRBV4-3 and J is TRBJ1-2; 7 bases agree with TRBD1. Germline trimming cut 1 base from V and 6 bases from J; bases unmatched to any gene: 8. Germline V gives CDR1 LGHNA, CDR2 YSLEER. The CDR3 covers 15 residues. The CDR3 coding sequence is TGCGCCAGCAGCCAAGTATTTCTGGGACAGCATGGCTACACCTTC. Protein: CASSQVFLGQHGYTF.